This T cell receptor (beta chain) was profiled in a study of graft-versus-host responses after intestinal transplantation. The overall study: Grafts that recipients had were multivisceral, liver-intestinal, or isolated intestinal transplants.

Processing of graft tissue released intraepithelial and lamina propria lymphocytes. Note on this clone: The antigen is unknown.

General study results and limits: Researchers found GvH clones in recipient marrow, and some showed up first in ileum or blood. Peak levels of circulating GvH clones tracked with early post-transplant HvG declines. High graft-versus-host to host-versus-graft T cell clonal ratios marked allografts of patients with graft-donor macrochimerism.

CDR1 is LGHNT and CDR2 is FRNRAP in the germline V gene. This CDR3 is built from 11 residues. V gave up 5 bases and J gave up 4 bases, with 5 bases separating them. Method: immunoSEQ multiplex PCR; TCRdb's copy keeps in-frame clones and lacks some. The sample holds several thousand clones, 80% to 85% seen once. This TCR came from a human patient who received an intestinal transplant, so some T cells may come from the graft donor. The J gene is TRBJ2-5, the V gene TRBV12-5; D unresolved. The sequencing used ileum tissue, collected approximately 120 days after transplant. CDR3 loop: CASGAPETQYF. The CDR3 nucleotides read TGTGCTAGTGGTGCACCAGAGACCCAGTACTTC.